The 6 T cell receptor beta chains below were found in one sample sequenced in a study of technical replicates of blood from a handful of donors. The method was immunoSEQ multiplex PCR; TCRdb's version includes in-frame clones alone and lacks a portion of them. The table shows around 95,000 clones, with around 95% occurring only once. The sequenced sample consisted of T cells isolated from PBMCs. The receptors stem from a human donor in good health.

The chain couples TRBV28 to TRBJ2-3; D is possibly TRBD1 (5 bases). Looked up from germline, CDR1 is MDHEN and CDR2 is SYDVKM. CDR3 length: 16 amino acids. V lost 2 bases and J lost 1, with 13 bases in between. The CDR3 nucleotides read TGTGCCAGCAGTTTACCCCTCCAAGGGGGCACAGATACGCAGTATTTT. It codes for CASSLPLQGGTDTQYF.

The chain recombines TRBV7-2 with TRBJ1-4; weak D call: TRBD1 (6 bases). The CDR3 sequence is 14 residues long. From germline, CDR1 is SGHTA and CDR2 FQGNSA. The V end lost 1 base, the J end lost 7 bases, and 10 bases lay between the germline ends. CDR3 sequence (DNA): TGTGCCAGCAGCTTAGTCAGGGGCGGTGAAAAACTGTTTTTT. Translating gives CASSLVRGGEKLFF.

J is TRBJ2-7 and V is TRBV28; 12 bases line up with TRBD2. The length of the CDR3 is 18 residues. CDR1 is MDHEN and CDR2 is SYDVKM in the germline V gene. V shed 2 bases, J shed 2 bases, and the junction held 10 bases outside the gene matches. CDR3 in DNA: TGTGCCAGCAGTTTACGAACACTAGCGGGAGGATCGGCCTACGAGCAGTACTTC. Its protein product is CASSLRTLAGGSAYEQYF.

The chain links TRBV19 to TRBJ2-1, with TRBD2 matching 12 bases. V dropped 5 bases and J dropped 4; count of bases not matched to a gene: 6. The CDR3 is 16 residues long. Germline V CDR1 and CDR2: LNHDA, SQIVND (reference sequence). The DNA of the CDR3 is TGTGCCAGTAGTGTCCGGACTAGCGGGGCATACAATGAGCAGTTCTTC. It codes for CASSVRTSGAYNEQFF. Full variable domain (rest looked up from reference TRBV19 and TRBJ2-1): DGGITQSPKYLFRKEGQNVTLSCEQNLNHDAMYWYRQDPGQGLRLIYYSQIVNDFQKGDIAEGYSVSREKKESFPLTVTSAQKNPTAFYLCASSVRTSGAYNEQFFGPGTRLTVL.

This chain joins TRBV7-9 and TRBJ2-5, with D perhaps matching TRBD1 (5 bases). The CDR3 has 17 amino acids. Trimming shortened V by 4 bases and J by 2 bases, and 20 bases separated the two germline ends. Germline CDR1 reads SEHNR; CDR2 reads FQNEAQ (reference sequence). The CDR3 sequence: CASSSLLYHTGQETQYF. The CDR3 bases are TGTGCCAGCAGCTCACTATTGTACCATACAGGACAAGAGACCCAGTACTTC.

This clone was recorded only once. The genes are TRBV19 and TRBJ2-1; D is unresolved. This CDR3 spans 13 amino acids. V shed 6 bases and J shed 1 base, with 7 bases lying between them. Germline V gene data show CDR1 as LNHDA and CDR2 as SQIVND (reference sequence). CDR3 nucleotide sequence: TGTGCCAGTAGCCCCAATTCCTACAATGAGCAGTTCTTC. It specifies CASSPNSYNEQFF. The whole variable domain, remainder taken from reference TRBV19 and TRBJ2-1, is DGGITQSPKYLFRKEGQNVTLSCEQNLNHDAMYWYRQDPGQGLRLIYYSQIVNDFQKGDIAEGYSVSREKKESFPLTVTSAQKNPTAFYLCASSPNSYNEQFFGPGTRLTVL.